Sequencing of this T cell receptor (beta chain) was carried out in a study of cytomegalovirus exposure and HLA in healthy donors. On this clone itself: Its specificity is not known.

Germline-derived CDR1 and CDR2 are MDHEN and SYDVKM. V gave up 6 bases and J gave up 5 bases, with 14 bases separating them. The CDR3 has 14 residues. Study-level results: The only immune exposure information that was available was CMV serostatus.

The PCR made use of 60 Vbeta and 13 Jbeta primers. This table comes from immunoSEQ multiplex PCR, and its TCRdb copy is limited to in-frame clones, with some not included. The repertoire consists of approximately 160,000 clones, with approximately 80% occurring once and the leading ten covering 1.5% to 2%. The sequenced sample consisted of PBMCs. The rearrangement links TRBV28 to TRBJ2-1; D is possibly TRBD2 (6 bases). This sequence originates from a woman aged 25 to 39 in good health and CMV-seronegative. The DNA for the CDR3 is TGTGCCAGCAGGCTAGCGCTTCCAAACAATGAGCAGTTCTTC. Translating it yields CASRLALPNNEQFF.